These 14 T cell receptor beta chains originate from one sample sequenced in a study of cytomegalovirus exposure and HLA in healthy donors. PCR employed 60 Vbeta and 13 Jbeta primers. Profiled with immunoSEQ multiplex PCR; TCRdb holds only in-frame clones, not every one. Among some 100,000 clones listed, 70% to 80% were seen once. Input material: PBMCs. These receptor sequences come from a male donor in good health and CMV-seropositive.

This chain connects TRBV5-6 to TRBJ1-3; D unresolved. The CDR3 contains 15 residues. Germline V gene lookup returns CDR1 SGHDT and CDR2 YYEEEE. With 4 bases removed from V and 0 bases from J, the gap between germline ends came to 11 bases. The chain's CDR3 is CASSPRGLSGNTIYF. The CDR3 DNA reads TGTGCCAGCAGCCCCCGTGGGCTCTCTGGAAACACCATATATTTT.

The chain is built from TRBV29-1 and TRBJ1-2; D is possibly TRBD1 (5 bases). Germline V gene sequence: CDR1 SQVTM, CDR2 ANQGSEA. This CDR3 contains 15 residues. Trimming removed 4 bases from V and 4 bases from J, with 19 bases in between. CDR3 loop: CSVGGGASPLYGYTF. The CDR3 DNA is TGCAGCGTTGGGGGTGGGGCGTCTCCTCTCTATGGCTACACCTTC.

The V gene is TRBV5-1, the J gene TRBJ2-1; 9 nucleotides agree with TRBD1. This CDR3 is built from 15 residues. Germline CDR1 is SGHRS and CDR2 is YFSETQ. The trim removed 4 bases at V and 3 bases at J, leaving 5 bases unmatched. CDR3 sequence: CASSMGQGDYNEQFF. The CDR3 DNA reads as TGCGCCAGCAGCATGGGACAGGGAGACTACAATGAGCAGTTCTTC.

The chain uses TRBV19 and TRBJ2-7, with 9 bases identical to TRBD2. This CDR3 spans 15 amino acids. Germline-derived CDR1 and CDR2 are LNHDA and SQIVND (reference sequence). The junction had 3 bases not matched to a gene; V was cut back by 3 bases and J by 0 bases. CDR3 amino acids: CASSIAAGGSYEQYF. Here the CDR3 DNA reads TGTGCCAGTAGTATTGCAGCGGGGGGCTCCTACGAGCAGTACTTC.

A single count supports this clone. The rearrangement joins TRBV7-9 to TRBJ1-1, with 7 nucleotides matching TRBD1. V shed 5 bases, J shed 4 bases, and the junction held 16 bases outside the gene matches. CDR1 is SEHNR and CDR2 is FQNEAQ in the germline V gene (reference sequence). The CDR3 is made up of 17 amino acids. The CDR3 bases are TGTGCCAGCAGCAGGCGAAACAGGGGAGGTCGAGCCACTGAAGCTTTCTTT. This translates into CASSRRNRGGRATEAFF.

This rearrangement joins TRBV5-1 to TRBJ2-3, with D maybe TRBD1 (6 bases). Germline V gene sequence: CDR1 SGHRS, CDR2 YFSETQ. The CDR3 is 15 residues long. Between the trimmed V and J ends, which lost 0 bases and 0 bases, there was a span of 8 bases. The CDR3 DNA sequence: TGCGCCAGCAGCTTGGGGACAGCTAGCACAGATACGCAGTATTTT. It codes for CASSLGTASTDTQYF.

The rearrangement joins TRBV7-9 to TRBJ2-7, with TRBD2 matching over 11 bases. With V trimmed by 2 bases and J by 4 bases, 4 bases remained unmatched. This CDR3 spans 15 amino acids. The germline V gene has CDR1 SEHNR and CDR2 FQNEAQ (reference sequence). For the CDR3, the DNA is TGTGCCAGCAGCTTAAGAACTAGCGGGGGTTACGAGCAGTACTTC. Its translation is CASSLRTSGGYEQYF.

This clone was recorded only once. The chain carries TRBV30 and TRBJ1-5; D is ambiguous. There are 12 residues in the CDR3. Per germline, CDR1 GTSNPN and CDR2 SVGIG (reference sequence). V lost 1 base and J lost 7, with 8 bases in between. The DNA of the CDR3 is TGTGCCTGGAGTGGGGTCGGGCAGCCCCAGCATTTT. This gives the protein CAWSGVGQPQHF.

The CDR3 region is CASSGLYEQYF. CDR3 in DNA: TGTGCCAGCAGTGGACTCTACGAGCAGTACTTC. The rearrangement uses TRBV6-1 and TRBJ2-7; no clear D. V shed 4 bases and J shed 3 bases, with 4 bases lying between them. This CDR3 spans 11 amino acids. Germline-derived CDR1 and CDR2 are MNHNS and SASEGT.

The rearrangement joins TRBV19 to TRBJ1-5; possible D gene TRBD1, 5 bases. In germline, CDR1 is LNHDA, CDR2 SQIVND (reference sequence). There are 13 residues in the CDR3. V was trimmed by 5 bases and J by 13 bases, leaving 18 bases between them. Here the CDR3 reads CASSSSSGLNQHF. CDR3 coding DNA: TGTGCCAGTAGTTCTAGTTCGGGACTCAATCAGCATTTT.

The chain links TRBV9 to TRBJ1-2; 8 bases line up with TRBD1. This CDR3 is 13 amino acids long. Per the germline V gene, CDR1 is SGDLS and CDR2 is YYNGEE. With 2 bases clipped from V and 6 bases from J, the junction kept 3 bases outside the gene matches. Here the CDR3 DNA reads TGTGCCAGCAGCGTTGACAGGGGTGATGGCTACACCTTC. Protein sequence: CASSVDRGDGYTF.

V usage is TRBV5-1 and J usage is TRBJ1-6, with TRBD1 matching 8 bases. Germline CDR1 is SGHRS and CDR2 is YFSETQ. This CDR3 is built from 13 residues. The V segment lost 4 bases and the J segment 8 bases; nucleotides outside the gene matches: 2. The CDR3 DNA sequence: TGCGCCAGCAGCCCGGGACAGGATTCACCCCTCCACTTT. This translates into CASSPGQDSPLHF. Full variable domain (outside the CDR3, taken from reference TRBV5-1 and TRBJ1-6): KAGVTQTPRYLIKTRGQQVTLSCSPISGHRSVSWYQQTPGQGLQFLFEYFSETQRNKGNFPGRFSGRQFSNSRSEMNVSTLELGDSALYLCASSPGQDSPLHFGNGTRLTVT.

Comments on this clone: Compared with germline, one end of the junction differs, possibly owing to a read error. The DNA for the CDR3 is TGTGCTAGCAGCCCTAGCGGGGGGGCCGGGGAGACCCAGTACTTC. This sequence encodes CASSPSGGAGETQYF. The chain recombines TRBV7-7 with TRBJ2-5; 12 bases line up with TRBD2. This CDR3 contains 15 residues. Germline V gene data show CDR1 as SSHAT and CDR2 as FNYEAQ (reference sequence).

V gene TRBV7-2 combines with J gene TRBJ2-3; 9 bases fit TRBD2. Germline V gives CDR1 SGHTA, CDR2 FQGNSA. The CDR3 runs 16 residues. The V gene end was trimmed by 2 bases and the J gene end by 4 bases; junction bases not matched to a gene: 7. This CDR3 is CASSLRAGGRADTQYF. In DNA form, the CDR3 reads TGTGCCAGCAGCTTACGTGCGGGGGGGCGTGCAGATACGCAGTATTTT.